Shown below are 5 T cell receptor beta chains from a single sample sequenced in a study of shared clonotypes between healthy human individuals. Naive CD8 cells were CD45RO-negative, positively selected for CCR7, excluding terminally differentiated effector memory CD45RA+ cells. Clones were read by immunoSEQ multiplex PCR, and TCRdb kept only the in-frame ones, dropping some. The sample contains some 2.1 million clones, 80% to 95% of which appear only once. Sequenced sample: naive CD8+ T cells from PBMCs. All receptors come from a man between 18 and 35 years old in good health. Some clones in this sample may be carry-over from other donors' samples.

This clone was counted a single time. The CDR3 end shows no conserved phenylalanine or tryptophan, and so a read error is likely. Because the CDR3's place on the DNA is in doubt, the DNA is left out and the CDR3 is given as listed by TCRdb. The chain couples TRBV6-6 to TRBJ1-1; TRBD1 is taken as the D call from the table, unchecked against the DNA. Germline loops: CDR1 MNHNY, CDR2 SVGAGI (reference sequence). The CDR3 comprises 12 residues, both ends counted. The CDR3 reads CASSYGPTGNLL.

This sequence joins TRBV4-1 and TRBJ1-1; D is perhaps TRBD1 (5 bases). Germline V gene sequence: CDR1 MGHRA, CDR2 YSYEKL. CDR3 length equals 13 residues. The V gene lost 8 bases and the J gene lost 7 bases, with 17 bases spanning the gap. The CDR3 sequence: CASGQGLGNEAFF. DNA of the CDR3: TGCGCCAGCGGTCAGGGTCTTGGGAATGAAGCTTTCTTT.

This clone came up once. The chain links TRBV2 to TRBJ2-2; 9 nucleotides agree with TRBD2. Germline V gene sequence: CDR1 SNHLY, CDR2 FYNNEI. This CDR3 region has 17 residues. V was clipped by 0 bases and J by 7 bases; unmatched bases: 9. This CDR3 is CASSEAPWTSDHGELFF. The CDR3 region has the DNA TGTGCCAGCAGTGAAGCCCCCTGGACTAGCGACCACGGGGAGCTGTTTTTT.

The V call is TRBV6-6, the J call TRBJ1-1; maybe TRBD1 (6 bases). This CDR3 comprises 13 residues. V was trimmed by 10 bases and J by 3 bases, leaving 15 bases between them. Germline V gene data show CDR1 as MNHNY and CDR2 as SVGAGI (reference sequence). CDR3 in amino acids: CATYRVEDTEAFF. DNA of the CDR3: TGTGCCACCTACAGGGTGGAGGACACTGAAGCTTTCTTT.

The chain combines TRBV30 with TRBJ2-2; D is ambiguous. V was pared by 2 bases and J by 2 bases, with 15 bases between. The CDR3 is made up of 16 amino acids. CDR1 and CDR2 from the germline V gene are GTSNPN and SVGIG (reference sequence). DNA of the CDR3: TGTGCCTGGAGTACAGCATACTTAACCAACACCGGGGAGCTGTTTTTT. Translation gives CAWSTAYLTNTGELFF. Full variable domain (missing parts from reference TRBV30 and TRBJ2-2): SQTIHQWPATLVQPVGSPLSLECTVEGTSNPNLYWYRQAAGRGLQLLFYSVGIGQISSEVPQNLSASRPQDRQFILSSKKLLLSDSGFYLCAWSTAYLTNTGELFFGEGSRLTVL.